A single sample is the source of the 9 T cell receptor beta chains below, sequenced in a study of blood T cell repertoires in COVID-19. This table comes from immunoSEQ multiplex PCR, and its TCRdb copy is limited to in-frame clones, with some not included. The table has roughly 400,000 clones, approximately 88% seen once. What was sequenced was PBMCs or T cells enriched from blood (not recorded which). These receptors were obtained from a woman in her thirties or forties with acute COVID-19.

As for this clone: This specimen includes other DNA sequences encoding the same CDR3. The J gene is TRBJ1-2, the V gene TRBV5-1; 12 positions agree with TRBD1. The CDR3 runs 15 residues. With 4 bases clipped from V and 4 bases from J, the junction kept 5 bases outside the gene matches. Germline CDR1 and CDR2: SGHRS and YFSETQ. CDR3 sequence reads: CASSPGTGGVYGYTF. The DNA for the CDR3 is TGCGCCAGCAGCCCCGGGACAGGGGGCGTCTATGGCTACACCTTC.

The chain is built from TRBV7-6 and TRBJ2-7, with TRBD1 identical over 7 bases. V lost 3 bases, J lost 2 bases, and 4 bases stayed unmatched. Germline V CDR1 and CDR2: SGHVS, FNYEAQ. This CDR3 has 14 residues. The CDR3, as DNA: TGTGCCAGCAGCTTCGGACAGGCCACCTACGAGCAGTACTTC. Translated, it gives CASSFGQATYEQYF.

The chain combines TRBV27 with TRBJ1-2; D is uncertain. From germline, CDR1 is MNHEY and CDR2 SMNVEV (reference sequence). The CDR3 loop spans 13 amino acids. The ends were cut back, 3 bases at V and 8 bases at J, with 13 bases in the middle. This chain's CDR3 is CASSFPSGKGYTF. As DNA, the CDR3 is TGTGCCAGCAGTTTTCCATCGGGGAAAGGCTACACCTTC.

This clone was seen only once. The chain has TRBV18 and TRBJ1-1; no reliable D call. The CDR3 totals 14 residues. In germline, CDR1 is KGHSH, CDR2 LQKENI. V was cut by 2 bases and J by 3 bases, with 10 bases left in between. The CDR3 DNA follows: TGTGCCAGCTCACCATACGGGTCCGACACTGAAGCTTTCTTT. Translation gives CASSPYGSDTEAFF. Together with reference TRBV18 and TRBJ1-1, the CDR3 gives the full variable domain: NAGVMQNPRHLVRRRGQEARLRCSPMKGHSHVYWYRQLPEEGLKFMVYLQKENIIDESGMPKERFSAEFPKEGPSILRIQQVVRGDSAAYFCASSPYGSDTEAFFGQGTRLTVV.

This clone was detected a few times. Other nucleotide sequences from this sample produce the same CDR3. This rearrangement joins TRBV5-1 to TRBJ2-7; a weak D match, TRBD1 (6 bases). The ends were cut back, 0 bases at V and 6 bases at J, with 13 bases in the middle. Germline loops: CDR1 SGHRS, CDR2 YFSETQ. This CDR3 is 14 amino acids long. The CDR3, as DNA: TGCGCCAGCAGCTTGGCCCAACAGGGAGCCGAGCAGTACTTC. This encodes CASSLAQQGAEQYF.

The CDR3 sequence: CASSLSRYEAFF. The CDR3 nucleotides are TGTGCCAGCAGTTTATCGCGGTATGAAGCTTTCTTT. This chain connects TRBV28 to TRBJ1-1; D is unclear. CDR1 is MDHEN, CDR2 SYDVKM, per germline. The CDR3 spans 12 residues. With 1 base removed from V and 7 bases from J, the gap between germline ends came to 7 bases.

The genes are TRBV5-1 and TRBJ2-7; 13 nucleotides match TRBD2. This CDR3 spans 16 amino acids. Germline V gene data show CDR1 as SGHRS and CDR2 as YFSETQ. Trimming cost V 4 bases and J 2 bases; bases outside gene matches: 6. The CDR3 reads CASSARTSGGTYEQYF. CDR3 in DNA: TGCGCCAGCAGCGCGCGGACTAGCGGGGGTACCTACGAGCAGTACTTC.

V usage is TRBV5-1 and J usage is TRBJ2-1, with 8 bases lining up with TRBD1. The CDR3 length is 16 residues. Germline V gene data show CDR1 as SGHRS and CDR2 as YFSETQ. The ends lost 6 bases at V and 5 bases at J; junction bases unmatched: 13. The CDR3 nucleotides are TGCGCCAGCACGGAAACCTGGACAGGGATGAACAATGAGCAGTTCTTC. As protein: CASTETWTGMNNEQFF.

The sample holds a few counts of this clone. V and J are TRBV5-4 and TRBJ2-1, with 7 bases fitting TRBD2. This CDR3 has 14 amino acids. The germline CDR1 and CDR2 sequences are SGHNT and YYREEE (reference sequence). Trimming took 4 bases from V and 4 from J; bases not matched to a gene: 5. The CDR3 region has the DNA TGTGCCAGCAGCCCCCCCGGGGGGTACAATGAGCAGTTCTTC. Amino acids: CASSPPGGYNEQFF.